The 26 T cell receptor beta chains presented below share a single source sample, sequenced in a study of CD8 T cells in Susac syndrome. RNA amounts of about 0.5 to 1 ug underwent reverse transcription with random hexamers. TCRdb itself ran the immunoSEQ multiplex PCR reads through MiXCR, one entry per CDR3 protein. The sample has 40,000 to 55,000 distinct CDR3 sequences; 90% to 95% are singletons. Specimen: CD8+ T cells from PBMCs. These receptors all stem from a human donor with multiple sclerosis.

CDR3 DNA: TGCAGTGCTGAATGGCGGGACAGGGCTAATGAGCAGTTCTTC. This codes for CSAEWRDRANEQFF. The chain couples TRBV20-1 to TRBJ2-1, with 9 nucleotides matching TRBD1. The V gene end was trimmed by 5 bases and the J gene end by 7 bases; junction bases not matched to a gene: 9. Germline CDR1 reads DFQATT; CDR2 reads SNEGSKA (reference sequence). This CDR3 region has 14 residues.

The genes are TRBV19 and TRBJ2-7; no definite D call. The CDR3 totals 14 residues. V lost 4 bases and J lost 1, with 11 bases in between. CDR1 and CDR2 from the germline V gene are LNHDA and SQIVND (reference sequence). In DNA form, the CDR3 reads TGTGCCAGTAGTACGGGTGTTCCATCCTACGAGCAGTACTTC. This codes for CASSTGVPSYEQYF.

Written as DNA, the CDR3 is TGTGCCAGCAGTTTAAGAGACAGGATTAATGAAAAACTGTTTTTT. This gives the protein CASSLRDRINEKLFF. This sequence joins TRBV27 and TRBJ1-4; the D gene is possibly TRBD1 (6 bases). Trimming removed 2 bases from V and 4 bases from J, with 11 bases in between. CDR3 length equals 15 residues. The germline V gene has CDR1 MNHEY and CDR2 SMNVEV (reference sequence).

The rearrangement links TRBV20-1 to TRBJ2-7, with D hard to call. The CDR3 sequence is 11 residues long. Trimming stripped 6 bases from V and 0 bases from J, with 6 bases between. Germline lookup yields CDR1 DFQATT and CDR2 SNEGSKA (reference sequence). CDR3 coding DNA: TGCAGTGCAGTAAGCTCCTACGAGCAGTACTTC. This gives the protein CSAVSSYEQYF.

V and J are TRBV27 and TRBJ2-4; 7 nucleotides agree with TRBD1. The CDR3 runs to 16 residues. V shed 5 bases, J shed 0 bases, and the junction held 7 bases outside the gene matches. CDR1 MNHEY and CDR2 SMNVEV come from the germline V gene (reference sequence). CDR3 sequence reads: CASSPGTALAKNIQYF. The CDR3 coding sequence is TGTGCCAGCAGTCCCGGGACAGCGCTAGCCAAAAACATTCAGTACTTC.

The chain joins TRBV3-1 to TRBJ1-1; D gene uncertain. The CDR3 extends over 19 amino acids. Germline loops: CDR1 LGHDT, CDR2 YNNKEL (reference sequence). V lost 6 bases and J 1 base, leaving 27 bases between the germline ends. CDR3 nucleotide sequence: TGTGCCAGCAGTACCCGCTTTGGGGAAGCCCGGGGAGGGAACACTGAAGCTTTCTTT. It specifies CASSTRFGEARGGNTEAFF.

The V call is TRBV15, the J call TRBJ2-7; D is possibly TRBD1 (6 bases). The V end lost 5 bases, the J end lost 0 bases, and 11 bases lay between the germline ends. Germline loops: CDR1 LNHNV, CDR2 YYDKDF (reference sequence). There are 14 residues in the CDR3. The CDR3 spells CATSEGGFSYEQYF. CDR3 in DNA: TGTGCCACCAGCGAAGGGGGATTCTCCTACGAGCAGTACTTC.

This chain joins TRBV13 and TRBJ2-2; D is uncertain. This CDR3 contains 14 residues. CDR1 is PRHDT, CDR2 FYEKMQ, per germline (reference sequence). V lost 5 bases and J lost 4, with 11 bases in between. For the CDR3, the DNA is TGTGCCAGCAGCCGACCCACGCTCACCGGGGAGCTGTTTTTT. Protein product: CASSRPTLTGELFF.

The chain combines TRBV6-1 with TRBJ1-4; the match to TRBD1 covers 9 bases. Germline assignment: CDR1 MNHNS and CDR2 SASEGT. The length of the CDR3 is 13 residues. V lost 9 bases, J lost 6 bases, and 5 bases stayed unmatched. This chain's CDR3 is CASWTGVYEKLFF. CDR3 DNA sequence: TGTGCCAGTTGGACAGGGGTGTATGAAAAACTGTTTTTT.

The rearrangement joins TRBV5-1 to TRBJ2-7; D may be TRBD2 (6 bases). CDR1 is SGHRS, CDR2 YFSETQ, per germline. Trimming cost V 7 bases and J 3 bases, with 20 bases left between them. The CDR3 totals 15 residues. CDR3 sequence reads: CASRPAGGPNYEQYF. The CDR3 DNA sequence: TGCGCCAGCCGCCCAGCCGGGGGACCGAACTACGAGCAGTACTTC.

This sequence joins TRBV2 and TRBJ1-1, with 7 bases that match TRBD1. Germline V CDR1 and CDR2: SNHLY, FYNNEI. The CDR3 totals 14 residues. J gave up 6 bases and V 1 base, and 5 bases lay outside the gene matches. CDR3 sequence (DNA): TGTGCCAGCAGTGAAGGACAGGGATGGGCTGAAGCTTTCTTT. Residues: CASSEGQGWAEAFF.

This chain connects TRBV3-1 to TRBJ2-1; D is perhaps TRBD1 (5 bases). The CDR3 totals 14 residues. V was shortened by 0 bases and J by 8 bases, with 11 bases between the two germline ends. Germline values: CDR1 LGHDT, CDR2 YNNKEL (reference sequence). CDR3 DNA: TGTGCCAGCAGCCAAGATTTGAAGGGGTATGAGCAGTTCTTC. Encoded protein: CASSQDLKGYEQFF.

This sequence joins TRBV6-2 or TRBV6-3 and TRBJ2-1; TRBD2 is a possible D gene (7 bases). The CDR3 is made up of 15 amino acids. Germline CDR1 reads MNHEY; CDR2 reads SVGEGT. Deletions cut 0 bases from V and 5 bases from J, with 11 bases between. The CDR3 nucleotides are TGTGCCAGCAGTTACTCGGGGGGGCTTCACAATGAGCAGTTCTTC. Protein: CASSYSGGLHNEQFF.

The rearrangement links TRBV7-2 to TRBJ1-2; D is unclear. V lost 1 base, J lost 8 bases, and 11 bases lay in between. The CDR3 is 13 residues long. CDR1 is SGHTA, CDR2 FQGNSA, per germline. The CDR3: CASSLVPAEGYTF. The CDR3 DNA reads as TGTGCCAGCAGCTTAGTCCCAGCAGAGGGCTACACCTTC.

The sample holds one count of this clonotype. The CDR3 region is CASSQGEITGTEAFF. The DNA for the CDR3 is TGCGCCAGCAGCCAAGGCGAGATAACCGGCACTGAAGCTTTCTTT. J is TRBJ1-1 and V is TRBV4-3; D remains unclear. Trimming stripped 1 base from V and 4 bases from J, with 13 bases between. In germline, CDR1 is LGHNA, CDR2 YSLEER. This CDR3 contains 15 residues.

To note about this clonotype: A junction end diverges from the germline sequence, so it may reflect a read error. The gene calls are TRBV7-9 and TRBJ1-2; D not resolved. The CDR3 spans 13 residues. Per the germline V gene, CDR1 is SEHNR and CDR2 is FQNEAQ (reference sequence). The CDR3 loop is CASSLSGLYGYSF. The CDR3 DNA follows: TGTGCCAGCAGCTTAAGTGGATTGTATGGCTACAGCTTC.

V and J are TRBV5-4 and TRBJ1-2, with 9 nucleotides matching TRBD1. V lost 4 bases to trimming and J lost 4 bases; unmatched junction nucleotides: 8. The CDR3 extends over 15 amino acids. Germline lookup yields CDR1 SGHNT and CDR2 YYREEE (reference sequence). The CDR3 DNA reads as TGTGCCAGCAGCGCTGGGACAGGGAATCTCTATGGCTACACCTTC. It yields the protein CASSAGTGNLYGYTF.

The V call is TRBV9, the J call TRBJ1-2; no firm D call. V was cut by 0 bases and J by 8 bases, with 20 bases left in between. Per the germline V gene, CDR1 is SGDLS and CDR2 is YYNGEE. The CDR3 is made up of 16 amino acids. This CDR3 reads CASSVGGGPPYLGYTF. CDR3 coding DNA: TGTGCCAGCAGCGTAGGAGGCGGACCGCCCTATCTCGGCTACACCTTC.

The gene calls are TRBV30 and TRBJ1-1; D remains unclear. This CDR3 has 13 amino acids. Germline V gene lookup returns CDR1 GTSNPN and CDR2 SVGIG (reference sequence). Trimming removed 5 bases at V and 1 base at J, with 11 bases between. CDR3 amino acids: CAWCGGENTEAFF. CDR3 in DNA: TGTGCCTGGTGTGGTGGGGAGAACACTGAAGCTTTCTTT.

CDR3 loop: CASSYGLPPLHF. DNA for the CDR3: TGTGCCAGCAGTTACGGTCTCCCACCCCTCCACTTT. The chain combines TRBV6-2 or TRBV6-3 with TRBJ1-6; no firm D call. Trimming shortened V by 2 bases and J by 11 bases, and 7 bases separated the two germline ends. Germline CDR1 is MNHEY and CDR2 is SVGEGT. CDR3 length equals 12 residues.

This chain connects TRBV28 to TRBJ2-7, with a possible D match to TRBD2 (5 bases). V lost 2 bases to trimming and J lost 5 bases, with 16 bases between them. The germline CDR1 and CDR2 sequences are MDHEN and SYDVKM. The CDR3 totals 15 residues. The CDR3 protein is CASSLPPTAGNEQYF. In DNA, the CDR3 is TGTGCCAGCAGTTTACCCCCTACGGCCGGGAACGAGCAGTACTTC.

V gene TRBV3-1 combines with J gene TRBJ2-7, with TRBD2 as a possible D gene (5 bases). Germline CDR1 is LGHDT and CDR2 is YNNKEL (reference sequence). This CDR3 spans 15 amino acids. Trimming took 0 bases from V and 3 from J, leaving 12 bases between them. The CDR3 region has the DNA TGTGCCAGCAGCCAAGACAGGACGAGCGGCTACGAGCAGTACTTC. This codes for CASSQDRTSGYEQYF.

The rearrangement links TRBV29-1 to TRBJ2-3, with a weak D call TRBD2 (6 bases). There are 12 residues in the CDR3. CDR1 SQVTM and CDR2 ANQGSEA come from the germline V gene. Trimming took off 4 bases at V and 6 bases at J, with 11 bases between the two ends. The CDR3 nucleotides read TGCAGCGTTGTAGTGGGAGGTGATACGCAGTATTTT. Its translation: CSVVVGGDTQYF.

This chain connects TRBV23-1 to TRBJ1-5; D is undetermined. TRBV23-1 is an ORF; its function is uncertain. The V and J ends lost 9 bases and 0 bases respectively, with 15 bases between them. The CDR3 totals 15 residues. The DNA of the CDR3 is TGCGCCAGTGAATGGCGGTTGTATAGCAATCAGCCCCAGCATTTT. Its protein product is CASEWRLYSNQPQHF.

The chain combines TRBV29-1 with TRBJ2-3, with 11 bases that match TRBD1. There are 17 residues in the CDR3. Germline CDR1 reads SQVTM; CDR2 reads ANQGSEA. With 0 bases clipped from V and 1 base from J, the junction kept 6 bases outside the gene matches. CDR3 DNA sequence: TGCAGCGTTGAAGATCCGGGACAGGGGGACGGCACAGATACGCAGTATTTT. It translates to CSVEDPGQGDGTDTQYF.

CDR3 residues: CASSFLAGGEDGYTF. The CDR3 DNA is TGTGCCAGCAGCTTCCTAGCGGGGGGCGAGGATGGCTACACCTTC. The rearrangement joins TRBV7-9 to TRBJ1-2; weak D call: TRBD1 (6 bases). Germline values: CDR1 SEHNR, CDR2 FQNEAQ (reference sequence). The CDR3 length is 15 residues. V was pared by 3 bases and J by 6 bases, with 17 bases between.